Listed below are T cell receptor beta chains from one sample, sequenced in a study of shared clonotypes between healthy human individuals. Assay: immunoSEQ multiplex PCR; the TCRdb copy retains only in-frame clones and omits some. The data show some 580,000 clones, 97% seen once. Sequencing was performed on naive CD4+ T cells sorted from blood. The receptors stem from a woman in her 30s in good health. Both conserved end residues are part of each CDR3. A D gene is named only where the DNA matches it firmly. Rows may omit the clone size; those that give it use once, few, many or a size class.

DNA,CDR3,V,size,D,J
TGTGCCAGCAGTGAAAATTGGACAGGGGGCCAGCCCCAGCATTTT,CASSENWTGGQPQHF,TRBV6-1,.,TRBD1,TRBJ1-5
TGTGCCTGGAGTGTAATACTAGCGGGAGGTGAGCAGTTCTTC,CAWSVILAGGEQFF,TRBV30,.,TRBD2,TRBJ2-1
TGTGCCAGCAGCCGGTGGGAGGGCCACTACGAGCAGTACTTC,CASSRWEGHYEQYF,TRBV7-9,.,TRBD2,TRBJ2-7
TGTGCCAGCAGTCGGAGTTCGGATACGCAGTATTTT,CASSRSSDTQYF,TRBV5-4,.,.,TRBJ2-3
TGCGCCAGCAGTGGCGGGACCGGTTACGAGCAGTACTTC,CASSGGTGYEQYF,TRBV10-2,.,.,TRBJ2-7
TGTGCCAGCAGTGAATTTAGGGGAGCTACGGGAGAAGCTTTCTTT,CASSEFRGATGEAFF,TRBV6-1,.,.,TRBJ1-1
TGCGCCAGCAGCCAAGGACAGGGGGCCGTGAACACTGAAGCTTTCTTT,CASSQGQGAVNTEAFF,TRBV4-1,.,TRBD1,TRBJ1-1
TGTGCCAGCAGTGCCTCCGGGTACGAGCAGTACTTC,CASSASGYEQYF,TRBV6-5,.,.,TRBJ2-7
TGCGCCAGCAGCCAGGCTGATAGATCCAGCAATGAGCAGTTCTTC,CASSQADRSSNEQFF,TRBV4-1,.,.,TRBJ2-1
TGTGCCAGCAGCTTAGAAGGACAGTTCTACGAGCAGTACTTC,CASSLEGQFYEQYF,TRBV11-2,.,.,TRBJ2-7
TGTGCTAGTGGTTTCGGCACACAAGAGACCCAGTACTTC,CASGFGTQETQYF,TRBV12-5,once,.,TRBJ2-5
TGTGCCAGCAGTCCTTGGGACAGGCCTGGAAACACCATATATTTT,CASSPWDRPGNTIYF,TRBV28,.,TRBD1,TRBJ1-3
TGCGCCAGCAGCCGGGGGCACCGGGACACCGGGGAGCTGTTTTTT,CASSRGHRDTGELFF,TRBV5-1,.,.,TRBJ2-2
TGTGCCGGGGACAGAACCTCTGGAAACACCATATATTTT,CAGDRTSGNTIYF,TRBV30,.,TRBD1,TRBJ1-3
TGTGCCAGCAGCTTGGTAGCGGAGCGGACAGATACGCAGTATTTT,CASSLVAERTDTQYF,TRBV5-6,.,.,TRBJ2-3
TGTGCCAGAAGCGGGGGGACAGGGAACACTAAAGCTTTCTTT,CARSGGTGNTKAFF,TRBV5-3,.,TRBD1,TRBJ1-1
TGTGCCAGCAGCTTAGGGCAGGGCAGAGCTAACTATGGCTACACCTTC,CASSLGQGRANYGYTF,TRBV11-2,.,.,TRBJ1-2
TGTGCCAGCAGTGAACCTCCAGCCGAGGATACGCAGTATTTT,CASSEPPAEDTQYF,TRBV25-1,.,.,TRBJ2-3
TGTGCCAGTAGTCCGGCTTATGGGAACTATGGCTACACCTTC,CASSPAYGNYGYTF,TRBV19,.,.,TRBJ1-2
TGTGCCAGTGCCCAGGGATTGAGTTCACCCCTCCACTTT,CASAQGLSSPLHF,TRBV28,once,.,TRBJ1-6
TGTGCCAGCAGGCTAGGGACTAGCGGCTCCTACGAGCAGTACTTC,CASRLGTSGSYEQYF,TRBV6-5,.,TRBD2,TRBJ2-7
TGCAGCGTTGGAGGGGCACTAGCGGGAGGGACCGGGGAGCTGTTTTTT,CSVGGALAGGTGELFF,TRBV29-1,.,TRBD2,TRBJ2-2
TGCAGCGCACGACGGGAGAACACTGAAGCTTTCTTT,CSARRENTEAFF,TRBV29-1,.,.,TRBJ1-1
TGCAGCGTCCTCGGGGGCCAGCCCGACGACACCGGGGAGCTGTTTTTT,CSVLGGQPDDTGELFF,TRBV29-1,once,.,TRBJ2-2
TGTGCCACCAGGGGACAGGGGGCCACCGGGGAGCTGTTTTTT,CATRGQGATGELFF,TRBV6-5,.,TRBD1,TRBJ2-2
TGCGCCAGCAGTGTGATAGGCGGAGAGACCCAGTACTTC,CASSVIGGETQYF,TRBV5-1,.,.,TRBJ2-5
TGTGCCAGCAGCTTAGAGCGTAGGCGGCGGGGGGACGGCGAGCAGTACTTC,CASSLERRRRGDGEQYF,TRBV11-2,.,TRBD2,TRBJ2-7
TGTGCCATCAAGACAGGGATGAACGAGCAGTACTTC,CAIKTGMNEQYF,TRBV28,.,TRBD1,TRBJ2-7
TGTGCCAGTAGTAAGGTTAGCGGGAAAAGGGGAGATACGCAGTATTTT,CASSKVSGKRGDTQYF,TRBV19,.,TRBD2,TRBJ2-3
TGCGCCAGCCGCAAGGTAAATAGCGGGAGCAAATCCAATGAGCAGTTCTTC,CASRKVNSGSKSNEQFF,TRBV4-1,once,TRBD2,TRBJ2-1
TGTGCCAGCAGTCAACCCGCCCTCGGGACAAGGTTTGGCGAGCAGTACTTC,CASSQPALGTRFGEQYF,TRBV27,.,.,TRBJ2-7
TGTGCCAGCAGCTTAGTCGCCTTAAACACTGAAGCTTTCTTT,CASSLVALNTEAFF,TRBV7-2,.,.,TRBJ1-1
TGTGCCAGCTCACCACAGGGTTACGGCGCAGATACGCAGTATTTT,CASSPQGYGADTQYF,TRBV18,.,.,TRBJ2-3
TGTGCCAGCAGTTTACCCCCGACGAGCTCATCGGGCACCGGGGAGCTGTTTTTT,CASSLPPTSSSGTGELFF,TRBV28,.,.,TRBJ2-2
TGCGCCAGCAGCCTACCTGGAGCAGCTCAACCCCTCCACTTT,CASSLPGAAQPLHF,TRBV4-1,.,.,TRBJ1-6
TGCGCCAGCAGCCTGAGCACGACAGGGGGGAGGGAGCAGTACTTC,CASSLSTTGGREQYF,TRBV5-1,few,TRBD1,TRBJ2-7
TGTGCCAGCTCATCTCACGGGATTTGGAACACTGAAGCTTTCTTT,CASSSHGIWNTEAFF,TRBV28,.,.,TRBJ1-1
TGCGCCAGCAGCAAGTCTCAGGGGGCGGTTGGCTACACCTTC,CASSKSQGAVGYTF,TRBV5-1,.,TRBD1,TRBJ1-2
TGTGCCAGCAGCTTAGGACTAGCGGGAGGGCTCGGCTATGAGCAGTTCTTC,CASSLGLAGGLGYEQFF,TRBV7-2,.,TRBD2,TRBJ2-1
TGTGCCAGCAGTTTAGGGACCCAATTCGAAGCTTTCTTT,CASSLGTQFEAFF,TRBV28,.,.,TRBJ1-1
TGTGCCAGCAGCGTAGACGTGGGACAGGGGAACGATGAGCAGTTCTTC,CASSVDVGQGNDEQFF,TRBV9,.,TRBD1,TRBJ2-1
TGTGCCAGCAGTGAATTCAGGTCCGAGTGGGATGAAAAACTGTTTTTT,CASSEFRSEWDEKLFF,TRBV25-1,.,.,TRBJ1-4
TGTGCCTGGACGAGTAGCGGACCGCCGCAGTACTTC,CAWTSSGPPQYF,TRBV30,.,.,TRBJ2-7
TGTGCCAGCTCACGGCCGCGACAGGGCGCAGATACGCAGTATTTT,CASSRPRQGADTQYF,TRBV18,.,TRBD1,TRBJ2-3
TGTGCCAGCAGTTACTCAATAGCGGGAGAATCCCAGTACTTC,CASSYSIAGESQYF,TRBV6-5,.,TRBD2,TRBJ2-5
TGTGCCAGCACTCGGTACTACGAGCAGTACTTC,CASTRYYEQYF,TRBV28,.,.,TRBJ2-7
TGTGCCAGCACCCCGGGCGGGATGGCTTACAATGAGCAGTTCTTC,CASTPGGMAYNEQFF,TRBV5-4,.,.,TRBJ2-1
TGTGCCAGCAGTCCCTGGACAGGGGGCTATATTCAGCCCCAGCATTTT,CASSPWTGGYIQPQHF,TRBV28,.,TRBD1,TRBJ1-5
TGTGCCAGCAGTGAGATTTGGGCTGAAGCTTTCTTT,CASSEIWAEAFF,TRBV2,.,.,TRBJ1-1
TGTGCCAGCAGCTTAGGTAGTCTAGAAGAGACCCAGTACTTC,CASSLGSLEETQYF,TRBV7-2,.,.,TRBJ2-5